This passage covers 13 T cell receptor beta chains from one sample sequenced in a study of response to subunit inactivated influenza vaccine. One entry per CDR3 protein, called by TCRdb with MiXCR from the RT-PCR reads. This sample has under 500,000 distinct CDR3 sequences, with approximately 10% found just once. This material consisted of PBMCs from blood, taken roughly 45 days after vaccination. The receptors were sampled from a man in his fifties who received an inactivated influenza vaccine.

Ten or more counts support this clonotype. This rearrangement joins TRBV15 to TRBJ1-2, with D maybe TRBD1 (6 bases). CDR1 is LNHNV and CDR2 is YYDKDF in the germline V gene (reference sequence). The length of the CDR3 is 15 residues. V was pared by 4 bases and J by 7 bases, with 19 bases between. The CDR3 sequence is CATSTPWSGDVGYTF. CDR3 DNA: TGTGCCACCAGCACCCCGTGGTCAGGGGACGTTGGCTACACCTTC.

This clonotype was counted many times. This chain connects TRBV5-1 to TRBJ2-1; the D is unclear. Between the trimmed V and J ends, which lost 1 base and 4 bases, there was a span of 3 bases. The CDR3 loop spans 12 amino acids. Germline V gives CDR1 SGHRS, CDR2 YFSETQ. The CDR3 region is CASSLIYNEQFF. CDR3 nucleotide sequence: TGCGCCAGCAGCTTGATATACAATGAGCAGTTCTTC.

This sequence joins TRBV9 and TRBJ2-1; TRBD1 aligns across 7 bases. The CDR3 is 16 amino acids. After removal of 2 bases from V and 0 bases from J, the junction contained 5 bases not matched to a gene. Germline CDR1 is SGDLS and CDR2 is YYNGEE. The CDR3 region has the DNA TGTGCCAGCAGCGTGACAGGGTCGAGCTCCTACAATGAGCAGTTCTTC. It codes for CASSVTGSSSYNEQFF.

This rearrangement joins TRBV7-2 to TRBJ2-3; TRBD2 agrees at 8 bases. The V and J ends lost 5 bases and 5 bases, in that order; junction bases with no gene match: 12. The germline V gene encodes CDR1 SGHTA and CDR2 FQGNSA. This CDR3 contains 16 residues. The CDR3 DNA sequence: TGTGCCAGCAGCGCGTTTAGCGGGAAAGCCCGAGATACGCAGTATTTT. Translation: CASSAFSGKARDTQYF.

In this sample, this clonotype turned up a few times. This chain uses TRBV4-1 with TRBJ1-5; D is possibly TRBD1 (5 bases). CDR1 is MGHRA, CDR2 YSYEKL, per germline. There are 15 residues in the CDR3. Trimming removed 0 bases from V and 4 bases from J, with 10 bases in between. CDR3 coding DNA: TGCGCCAGCAGCCAAGAACCGACAGTAAATCAGCCCCAGCATTTT. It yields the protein CASSQEPTVNQPQHF.

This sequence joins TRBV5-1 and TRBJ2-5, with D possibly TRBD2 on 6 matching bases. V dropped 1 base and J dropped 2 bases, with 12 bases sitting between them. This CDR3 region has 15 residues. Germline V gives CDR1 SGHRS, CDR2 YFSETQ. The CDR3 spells CASSLSLALQETQYF. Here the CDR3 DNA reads TGCGCCAGCAGCTTGTCCCTAGCGTTGCAAGAGACCCAGTACTTC. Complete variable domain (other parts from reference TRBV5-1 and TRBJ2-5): KAGVTQTPRYLIKTRGQQVTLSCSPISGHRSVSWYQQTPGQGLQFLFEYFSETQRNKGNFPGRFSGRQFSNSRSEMNVSTLELGDSALYLCASSLSLALQETQYFGPGTRLLVL.

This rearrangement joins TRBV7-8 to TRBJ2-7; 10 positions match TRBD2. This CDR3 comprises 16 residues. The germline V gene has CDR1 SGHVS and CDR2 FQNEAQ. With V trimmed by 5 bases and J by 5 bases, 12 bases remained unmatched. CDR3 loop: CASSLRASGSSHEQYF. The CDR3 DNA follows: TGTGCCAGCAGCCTCCGCGCTAGCGGGAGTTCCCACGAGCAGTACTTC.

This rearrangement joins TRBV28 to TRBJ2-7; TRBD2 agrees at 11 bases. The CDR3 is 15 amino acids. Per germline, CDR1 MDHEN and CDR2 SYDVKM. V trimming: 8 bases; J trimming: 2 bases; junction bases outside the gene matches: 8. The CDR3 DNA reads TGTGCCAGCGTCACACTAGCGGGAGTCCCCTACGAGCAGTACTTC. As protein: CASVTLAGVPYEQYF.

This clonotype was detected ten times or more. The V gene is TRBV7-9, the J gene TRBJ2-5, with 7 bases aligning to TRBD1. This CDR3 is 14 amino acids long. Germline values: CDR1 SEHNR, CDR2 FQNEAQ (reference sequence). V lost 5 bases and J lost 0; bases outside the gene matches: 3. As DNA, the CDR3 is TGTGCCAGCAGCCGGGGACAGAACCAAGAGACCCAGTACTTC. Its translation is CASSRGQNQETQYF.

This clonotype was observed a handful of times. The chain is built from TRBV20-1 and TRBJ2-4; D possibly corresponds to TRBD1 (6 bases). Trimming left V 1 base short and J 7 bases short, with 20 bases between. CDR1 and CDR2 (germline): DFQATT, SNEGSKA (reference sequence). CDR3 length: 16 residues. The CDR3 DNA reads TGCAGTGCTAGAGGTAGACCGGGACACCCCCAGAACATTCAGTACTTC. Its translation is CSARGRPGHPQNIQYF.

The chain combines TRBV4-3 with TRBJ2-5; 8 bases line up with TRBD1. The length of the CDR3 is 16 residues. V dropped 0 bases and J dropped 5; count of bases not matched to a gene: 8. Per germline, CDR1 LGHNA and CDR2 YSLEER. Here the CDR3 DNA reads TGCGCCAGCAGCCAAGATTTGACAGGGGTGGGGGAGACCCAGTACTTC. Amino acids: CASSQDLTGVGETQYF.

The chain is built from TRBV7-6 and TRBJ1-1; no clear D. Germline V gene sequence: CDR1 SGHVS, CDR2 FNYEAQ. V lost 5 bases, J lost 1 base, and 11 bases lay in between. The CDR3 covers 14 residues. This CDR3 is CASSPPNGNTEAFF. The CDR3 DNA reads TGTGCCAGCAGCCCGCCCAACGGGAACACTGAAGCTTTCTTT.

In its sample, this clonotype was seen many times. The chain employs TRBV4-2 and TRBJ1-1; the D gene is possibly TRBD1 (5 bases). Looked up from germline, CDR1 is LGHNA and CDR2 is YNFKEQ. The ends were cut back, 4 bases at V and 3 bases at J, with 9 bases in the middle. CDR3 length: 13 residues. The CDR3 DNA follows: TGTGCCAGCAGCCCGGGACGGGACACTGAAGCTTTCTTT. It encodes CASSPGRDTEAFF.